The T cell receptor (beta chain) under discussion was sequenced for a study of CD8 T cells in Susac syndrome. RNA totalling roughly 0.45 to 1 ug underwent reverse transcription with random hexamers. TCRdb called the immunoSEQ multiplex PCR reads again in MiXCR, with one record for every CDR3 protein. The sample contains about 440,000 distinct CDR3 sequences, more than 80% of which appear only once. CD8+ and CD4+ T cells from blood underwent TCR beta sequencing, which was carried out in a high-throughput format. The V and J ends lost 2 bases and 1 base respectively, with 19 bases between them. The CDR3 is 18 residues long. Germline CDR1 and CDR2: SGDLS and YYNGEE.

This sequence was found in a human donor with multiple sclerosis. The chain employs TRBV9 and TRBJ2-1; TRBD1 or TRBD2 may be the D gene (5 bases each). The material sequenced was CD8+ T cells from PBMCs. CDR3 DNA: TGTGCCAGCAGCGTCGACGATAGGGGAGTCGATTCCTACAATGAGCAGTTCTTC. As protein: CASSVDDRGVDSYNEQFF.